This TCR beta chain was recovered during a study of T-cell reconstitution after alpha-beta-depleted transplantation in children. The CDR3 runs 13 residues. The table lists this clonotype with a count of one. One end of the junction varies from germline; a read error may be responsible. This sample's TCRbeta library carried unique molecular identifier barcodes. TCRdb independently ran MiXCR on the PCR reads; one entry per CDR3 protein. The sample carries some 200,000 distinct CDR3 sequences, 14% to 15% recorded once. The clonotype comes from a human donor who donated a stem cell graft to a child with acute lymphoblastic leukemia. The chain has TRBV12-3 or TRBV12-4 and TRBJ2-4; D gene unclear. The specimen was PBMCs from the stem cell graft donor, collected from the stem cell graft. CDR3: CASSLGVVNSQYF. CDR3 DNA: TGTGCCAGCAGTTTAGGGGTTGTAAACAGTCAGTACTTC.